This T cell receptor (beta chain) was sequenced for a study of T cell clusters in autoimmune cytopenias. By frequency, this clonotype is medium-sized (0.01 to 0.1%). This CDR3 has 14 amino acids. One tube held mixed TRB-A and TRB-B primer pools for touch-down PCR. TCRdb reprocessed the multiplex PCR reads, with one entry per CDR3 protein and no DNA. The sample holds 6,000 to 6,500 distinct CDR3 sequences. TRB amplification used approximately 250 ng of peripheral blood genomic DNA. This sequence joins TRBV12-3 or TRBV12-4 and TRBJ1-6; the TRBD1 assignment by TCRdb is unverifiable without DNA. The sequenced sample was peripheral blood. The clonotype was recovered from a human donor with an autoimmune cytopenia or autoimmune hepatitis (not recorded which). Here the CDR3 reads CASSRDTNNSPLHF.